The entry below describes one T cell receptor (beta chain). As processed by the authors: Scientists estimated how many nucleated cells there were by amplifying reference gene primers. Using immunoSEQ multiplex PCR, the repertoire was profiled, and TCRdb retains in-frame clones only, with some absent. V and J calls and clone size are those listed in that table; D and trimming were worked out from the DNA. Found here are around 150,000 clones, 87% of them singletons; the top ten hold about 4%. Unmatched junction bases numbered 6, after V lost 2 bases and J lost 10 bases. The CDR3 is made up of 16 amino acids. In germline, CDR1 is LGHNA, CDR2 YSLEER. The sample originates from a study of blood T cell repertoires in COVID-19.

This receptor was obtained from a woman aged 55-69 years with active or convalescent COVID-19. What was sequenced was peripheral blood. The chain employs TRBV4-3 and TRBJ1-6, with 12 positions matching TRBD1. CDR3 amino acids: CASSQSGTGGWSPLHF. The CDR3 DNA reads TGCGCCAGCAGCCAATCAGGGACAGGGGGCTGGTCACCCCTCCACTTT.